Shown below are 28 T cell receptor beta chains from a single sample sequenced in a study of blood T cell repertoires in COVID-19. The method was immunoSEQ multiplex PCR; TCRdb's version includes in-frame clones alone and lacks a portion of them. Here the sample spans 300,000 to 350,000 clones, about nine tenths being singletons. The sequenced material came from PBMCs or T cells enriched from blood (not recorded which). The receptors stem from a woman aged 25-40 years who had been exposed to COVID-19.

The V gene is TRBV19, the J gene TRBJ2-1; D might be TRBD1 (5 bases). The length of the CDR3 is 17 residues. Germline V lookup: CDR1 LNHDA, CDR2 SQIVND (reference sequence). Between the trimmed V and J ends, which lost 5 bases and 0 bases, there was a span of 17 bases. CDR3 in DNA: TGTGCCAGTAGTCAGGGCAGGCTCCTCTACTCCTACAATGAGCAGTTCTTC. It translates to CASSQGRLLYSYNEQFF.

This chain joins TRBV10-2 and TRBJ2-6, with 7 bases matching TRBD1. There are 19 residues in the CDR3. Per the germline V gene, CDR1 is WSHSY and CDR2 is SAAADI. The J segment lost 4 bases and the V segment lost 10 bases, leaving 22 bases of the junction unmatched. CDR3 nucleotide sequence: TGCGCCATTTTGGGTCCCTACGAACAGGGGTTCTCGGGGGCCAACGTCCTGACTTTC. Translation: CAILGPYEQGFSGANVLTF.

The J gene is TRBJ1-4, the V gene TRBV30, with 7 bases fitting TRBD1. Trimming cost V 0 bases and J 10 bases; bases outside gene matches: 8. The CDR3 spans 14 residues. Per germline, CDR1 GTSNPN and CDR2 SVGIG (reference sequence). Here the CDR3 DNA reads TGTGCCTGGAGTGTACTGAGACAGGGTGGAAAACTGTTTTTT. This translates into CAWSVLRQGGKLFF. The full variable domain, in which reference TRBV30 and TRBJ1-4 provide the parts outside the CDR3, is SQTIHQWPATLVQPVGSPLSLECTVEGTSNPNLYWYRQAAGRGLQLLFYSVGIGQISSEVPQNLSASRPQDRQFILSSKKLLLSDSGFYLCAWSVLRQGGKLFFGSGTQLSVL.

This chain connects TRBV11-2 to TRBJ2-7, with D perhaps TRBD2 (7 bases). The CDR3 has 15 amino acids. The germline V gene encodes CDR1 SGHAT and CDR2 FQNNGV. The ends were cut back, 4 bases at V and 7 bases at J, with 20 bases in the middle. Here the CDR3 DNA reads TGTGCCAGCAGCTCCCCGGGGGGCCCCTTTAGGGAGCAGTACTTC. Its translation is CASSSPGGPFREQYF.

The chain couples TRBV10-3 to TRBJ1-4; no clear D. The V end was cut by 4 bases, the J end by 8 bases, with 17 bases between. Germline V gene sequence: CDR1 ENHRY, CDR2 SYGVKD. CDR3 length: 15 amino acids. The CDR3: CAISGSGGLDEKLFF. The CDR3 DNA follows: TGTGCCATCAGTGGCTCGGGAGGGTTGGACGAAAAACTGTTTTTT.

The chain recombines TRBV28 with TRBJ1-2; D not certain. V lost 3 bases and J 7 bases, leaving 15 bases between the germline ends. Germline V gene sequence: CDR1 MDHEN, CDR2 SYDVKM. This CDR3 has 14 residues. The CDR3 sequence is CASSFPAPFSGYTF. The DNA for the CDR3 is TGTGCCAGCAGTTTTCCCGCGCCATTCTCTGGCTACACCTTC.

The chain links TRBV18 to TRBJ2-7, with TRBD1 identical over 10 bases. This CDR3 has 15 amino acids. The V gene's germline CDR1 is KGHSH and CDR2 LQKENI. Losses at the gene ends were 6 bases for V and 2 bases for J; bases not matched to a gene: 7. The CDR3 is CASSPDRGPPYEQYF. CDR3 coding DNA: TGTGCCAGCTCCCCTGACAGGGGGCCTCCCTACGAGCAGTACTTC.

V usage is TRBV5-1 and J usage is TRBJ2-7, with a possible D match to TRBD1 (5 bases). The germline CDR1 and CDR2 sequences are SGHRS and YFSETQ. The CDR3 extends over 14 amino acids. Trimming left V 4 bases short and J 5 bases short, with 16 bases between. The CDR3 protein is CASSHSTEQDEQYF. In DNA form, the CDR3 reads TGCGCCAGCAGCCATTCGACAGAGCAGGACGAGCAGTACTTC.

The rearrangement links TRBV2 to TRBJ1-1; tentative D call: TRBD1 (5 bases). V was cut by 8 bases and J by 3 bases, with 10 bases left in between. CDR1 is SNHLY and CDR2 is FYNNEI in the germline V gene. The CDR3 extends over 12 amino acids. The CDR3 coding sequence is TGTGCCAGCGGGGGAGGTTACACTGAAGCTTTCTTT. Amino acid sequence: CASGGGYTEAFF.

The V and J genes are TRBV28 and TRBJ1-1; perhaps TRBD1 as D (6 bases). Germline CDR1 and CDR2: MDHEN and SYDVKM. Trimming took off 6 bases at V and 4 bases at J, with 12 bases between the two ends. This CDR3 is 13 amino acids long. CDR3 DNA sequence: TGTGCCAGCAGCCAGGGGTCGCGCACTGAAGCTTTCTTT. Residues: CASSQGSRTEAFF.

The chain joins TRBV28 to TRBJ2-1; TRBD2 matches 13 bases. The length of the CDR3 is 16 residues. Trimming took 7 bases from V and 8 from J; bases not matched to a gene: 11. CDR1 and CDR2 (germline): MDHEN, SYDVKM. CDR3 DNA sequence: TGTGCCAGCACCTCGGGGAAACTAGCGGGAGGGGATGAGCAGTTCTTC. Its protein product is CASTSGKLAGGDEQFF.

This clone is a singleton in its sample. The rearrangement joins TRBV28 to TRBJ1-2; possibly TRBD1 for D (6 bases). The V gene lost 7 bases and the J gene lost 5 bases, with 14 bases spanning the gap. CDR3 length: 13 amino acids. CDR1 is MDHEN, CDR2 SYDVKM, per germline. For the CDR3, the DNA is TGTGCCAGCACCCAGGGGTCCCTTTATGGCTACACCTTC. Translation gives CASTQGSLYGYTF.

The gene calls are TRBV6-5 and TRBJ2-1; 8 nucleotides line up with TRBD2. The CDR3 runs 15 residues. J lost 1 base, V lost 6 bases, and 5 bases had no gene match. Per germline, CDR1 MNHEY and CDR2 SVGAGI. The CDR3 reads CASRTTGGSYNEQFF. CDR3 bases: TGTGCCAGCAGGACCACGGGAGGGTCCTACAATGAGCAGTTCTTC.

This chain links TRBV3-1 (or the pseudogene TRBV3-2) with TRBJ1-2; TRBD1 matches at 7 bases. The CDR3 length is 14 residues. Unmatched junction bases numbered 6, after V lost 4 bases and J lost 4 bases. Per the germline V gene, CDR1 is LGHDT and CDR2 is YNNKEL (reference sequence). The CDR3, as DNA: TGTGCCAGCAGCCGGGACAGTGATGTCTATGGCTACACCTTC. Protein sequence: CASSRDSDVYGYTF.

This clone has more than one count but fewer than ten. The V and J genes are TRBV5-1 and TRBJ1-2; TRBD1 agrees at 7 bases. V was pared by 4 bases and J by 4 bases, with 7 bases of the junction left unmatched. CDR1 and CDR2 (germline): SGHRS, YFSETQ. The CDR3 is 14 residues long. The CDR3 protein is CASSTGTALYGYTF. CDR3 in DNA: TGCGCCAGCAGCACTGGGACAGCTCTCTATGGCTACACCTTC.

This clone was detected a few times. V is TRBV28 and J is TRBJ1-5; maybe TRBD1 (6 bases). Germline V gene sequence: CDR1 MDHEN, CDR2 SYDVKM. CDR3 length: 18 residues. Trimming removed 6 bases at V and 4 bases at J, with 25 bases between. The chain's CDR3 is CASSRSPITGWDNQPQHF. The CDR3, as DNA: TGTGCCAGCAGCCGGTCGCCCATAACAGGGTGGGATAATCAGCCCCAGCATTTT.

This clone was seen a few times. The chain joins TRBV27 to TRBJ2-5; possibly TRBD1 for D (7 bases). V dropped 3 bases and J dropped 4 bases, with 12 bases sitting between them. CDR1 is MNHEY, CDR2 SMNVEV, per germline (reference sequence). This CDR3 has 14 amino acids. The CDR3 nucleotides read TGTGCCAGCAGTTTTTCGCAGGGGGGAGAGACCCAGTACTTC. This codes for CASSFSQGGETQYF.

A few counts support this clone. V is TRBV12-3 or TRBV12-4 and J is TRBJ2-3; D possibly corresponds to TRBD2 (6 bases). The CDR3 is 13 amino acids. V shed 6 bases and J shed 6 bases, with 13 bases lying between them. CDR3 sequence reads: CASSRGREDTQYF. Here the CDR3 DNA reads TGTGCCAGCAGCCGTGGTCGGGAGGATACGCAGTATTTT.

This clone has just a few counts. The V call is TRBV28, the J call TRBJ2-1; 12 nucleotides agree with TRBD2. Germline CDR1 MDHEN, CDR2 SYDVKM. The V and J ends lost 5 bases and 6 bases, in that order; junction bases with no gene match: 2. There are 14 residues in the CDR3. In DNA form, the CDR3 reads TGTGCCAGCAGTCCTAGCGGGAGGGCCAATGAGCAGTTCTTC. Residues: CASSPSGRANEQFF.

The chain employs TRBV28 and TRBJ2-1; 8 nucleotides align to TRBD2. Per the germline V gene, CDR1 is MDHEN and CDR2 is SYDVKM. V lost 1 base to trimming and J lost 2 bases; unmatched junction nucleotides: 4. This CDR3 is 16 amino acids long. DNA of the CDR3: TGTGCCAGCAGTTTATATCCGGGAGGGCCCTACAATGAGCAGTTCTTC. Translated: CASSLYPGGPYNEQFF.

The rearrangement uses TRBV6-5 and TRBJ2-7; 8 positions agree with TRBD2. The CDR3 contains 15 residues. V dropped 4 bases and J dropped 0; count of bases not matched to a gene: 5. Germline CDR1 is MNHEY and CDR2 is SVGAGI. As DNA, the CDR3 is TGTGCCAGCAGTTTTTCGGGAGGGCTCTCCTACGAGCAGTACTTC. Its protein product is CASSFSGGLSYEQYF.

Written as DNA, the CDR3 is TGCAGCGTTGCGCGGGTGGACACAGATACGCAGTATTTT. This gives the protein CSVARVDTDTQYF. V usage is TRBV29-1 and J usage is TRBJ2-3; a weak D match, TRBD2 (5 bases). The CDR3 sequence is 13 residues long. Trimming removed 4 bases at V and 2 bases at J, with 10 bases between. Germline V gene data show CDR1 as SQVTM and CDR2 as ANQGSEA.

The chain has TRBV29-1 and TRBJ2-7; D possibly corresponds to TRBD1 (6 bases). The CDR3 is 14 residues long. V lost 4 bases, J lost 3 bases, and 16 bases lay in between. The germline V gene encodes CDR1 SQVTM and CDR2 ANQGSEA. The CDR3 protein is CSVARTRTVYEQYF. As DNA, the CDR3 is TGCAGCGTTGCAAGAACACGGACAGTCTACGAGCAGTACTTC.

This clone appeared once. The V call is TRBV7-2, the J call TRBJ2-7; 8 bases fit TRBD2. Losses at the gene ends were 2 bases for V and 6 bases for J; bases not matched to a gene: 9. The CDR3 sequence is 15 residues long. Germline assignment: CDR1 SGHTA and CDR2 FQGNSA. CDR3 bases: TGTGCCAGCAGCTTACAACTCGGGGGGGAGAGCGAGCAGTACTTC. Protein sequence: CASSLQLGGESEQYF.

V gene TRBV5-1 combines with J gene TRBJ2-1; D perhaps matches TRBD2 (5 bases). Germline assignment: CDR1 SGHRS and CDR2 YFSETQ. The length of the CDR3 is 15 residues. With 0 bases removed from V and 7 bases from J, the gap between germline ends came to 14 bases. The CDR3 region is CASSLAGLAGNEQFF. The CDR3 DNA is TGCGCCAGCAGCTTGGCCGGGCTAGCCGGGAATGAGCAGTTCTTC.

The V and J genes are TRBV10-3 and TRBJ2-2; 8 bases fit TRBD1. CDR3 size: 14 residues. Trimming took 11 bases from V and 4 from J; bases not matched to a gene: 9. CDR1 is ENHRY, CDR2 SYGVKD, per germline. The CDR3 reads CAVTDRDATGELFF. In nucleotides, the CDR3 is TGTGCCGTTACGGACAGGGACGCCACCGGGGAGCTGTTTTTT.

J is TRBJ1-4 and V is TRBV28, with TRBD1 as a possible D gene (5 bases). The CDR3 consists of 16 residues. Germline loops: CDR1 MDHEN, CDR2 SYDVKM. V shed 6 bases and J shed 7 bases, with 21 bases lying between them. The CDR3 region has the DNA TGTGCCAGCAGCCAACGACGCGGGGCTCGGGGTGAAAAACTGTTTTTT. Amino acid sequence: CASSQRRGARGEKLFF. Variable domain in full (rest from reference TRBV28 and TRBJ1-4): DVKVTQSSRYLVKRTGEKVFLECVQDMDHENMFWYRQDPGLGLRLIYFSYDVKMKEKGDIPEGYSVSREKKERFSLILESASTNQTSMYLCASSQRRGARGEKLFFGSGTQLSVL.

The rearrangement uses TRBV5-1 and TRBJ2-3, with 7 bases that match TRBD2. Germline V gene sequence: CDR1 SGHRS, CDR2 YFSETQ. The CDR3 is 16 residues long. The J segment lost 4 bases and the V segment lost 0 bases, leaving 8 bases of the junction unmatched. CDR3 nucleotides: TGCGCCAGCAGCTTGGTTGAGGGAGGGAGGCCAGATACGCAGTATTTT. It codes for CASSLVEGGRPDTQYF.